This record covers a single TCR beta chain. TCRdb keeps only in-frame clones here, not all; method: immunoSEQ multiplex PCR. The repertoire has 200,000 to 250,000 clones, around 80% of them found once; the top ten carry around 7.7%. The sample comes from a study of blood T cell repertoires in COVID-19. In the study overall: Samples of COVID-19 (acute and convalescent) were obtained from the United States, Italy and Spain.

The sequenced sample consisted of peripheral blood. The sequence was obtained from a woman between 65 and 79 years old with acute or convalescent COVID-19.

The chain's CDR3 is CASSMGQGKETQYF. Written as DNA, the CDR3 is TGTGCCAGTAGTATGGGTCAGGGGAAGGAGACCCAGTACTTC. The V call is TRBV19, the J call TRBJ2-5; TRBD1 is a possible D gene (6 bases). CDR1 LNHDA and CDR2 SQIVND come from the germline V gene (reference sequence). CDR3 length: 14 residues. V lost 3 bases to trimming and J lost 5 bases, with 13 bases between them.